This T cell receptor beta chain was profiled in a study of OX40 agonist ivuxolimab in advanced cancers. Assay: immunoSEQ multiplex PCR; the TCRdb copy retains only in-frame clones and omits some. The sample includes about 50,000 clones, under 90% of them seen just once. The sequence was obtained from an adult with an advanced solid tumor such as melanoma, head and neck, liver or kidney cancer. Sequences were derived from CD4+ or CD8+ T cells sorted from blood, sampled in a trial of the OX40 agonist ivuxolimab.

DNA for the CDR3: TGTGCCAGCAGCTTGAAGGGGGCTTCGCGGGGCTACACCTTC. This sequence encodes CASSLKGASRGYTF. The J gene is TRBJ1-2, the V gene TRBV5-4, with TRBD1 matching 7 bases. Germline V gene data show CDR1 as SGHNT and CDR2 as YYREEE (reference sequence). This CDR3 has 14 residues. V lost 1 base, J lost 8 bases, and 8 bases stayed unmatched.